This T cell receptor beta chain emerged from a study of shared clonotypes between healthy human individuals. Study-level background: Used for every donor were three CD4 naive, three CD4 memory, two CD8 naive and one CD8 memory plate.

Broader study findings: Clonotypes not shared had lower generation probabilities than those common to all four donors. When naive CD4 clonotypes were compared across a few donors, around 5% were shared.

Trimming removed 3 bases from V and 5 bases from J; junction bases left unmatched: 6. Germline values: CDR1 MDHEN, CDR2 SYDVKM. The CDR3 length is 15 residues. As originally analysed: Junction-only sequences without quality scores were provided by ImmunoSEQ, so filtering was different. Profiled with immunoSEQ multiplex PCR; TCRdb holds only in-frame clones, not every one. V, J and clone size derive from that table, while D and trimming were established from the DNA sequence. The table includes 1.4 million or so clones, approximately 98.5% detected once. Turning to this clone: Its antigen is currently unknown.

This receptor was taken from a man aged 30 to 45 in good health. This rearrangement joins TRBV28 to TRBJ1-5; the match to TRBD1 covers 8 bases. Material for sequencing was naive CD4+ T cells sorted from blood. This sample's subset: CD45RA+ positively selected. CDR3 in DNA: TGTGCCAGCAGTTTGCAGCAGGGGGCATATCAGCCCCAGCATTTT. Its protein product is CASSLQQGAYQPQHF.